Listed here is a single T cell receptor (beta chain). Its antigen is not known. Clones were sequenced by immunoSEQ multiplex PCR, and TCRdb holds only the in-frame ones, with some missing. The profile shows around 49,000 clones, roughly 80% of them singletons. Trimming stripped 0 bases from V and 4 bases from J, with 16 bases between. CDR3 length: 16 amino acids. Germline V gives CDR1 SGHNT, CDR2 YYREEE (reference sequence). After expansion with viral peptide pools in the ViraFEST assay, antigen-specific CD4+ T cells were sequenced. Following culture for approximately ten days, CD4+ T cells were isolated. The infection with SARS-CoV-2 (confirmed by PCR) occurred in this person between March and December 2020. Supplemented with 8.5 to 10 IU/ml IL-2 and around 10 ug/ml peptides, approximately 2 million PBMC per well were kept in culture. The data originate from a study of vaccination effects on CD4 cells after COVID-19. Study overall: Participants got two doses of BNT162b2 or mRNA-1273 vaccine. The study sampled a couple of convalescent patients 16 days and one week before vaccination.

The sequencing here drew on CD4+ T cells from PBMCs cultured with a peptide pool, taken before COVID-19 vaccination. This sequence joins TRBV5-4 and TRBJ1-2; D possibly corresponds to TRBD1 (6 bases). The clonotype comes from a human donor who had a prior SARS-CoV-2 infection. CDR3 coding DNA: TGTGCCAGCAGCTTGGGGACAGCCGACATCAGCTATGGCTACACCTTC. This codes for CASSLGTADISYGYTF. Full variable domain (missing parts from reference TRBV5-4 and TRBJ1-2): ETGVTQSPTHLIKTRGQQVTLRCSSQSGHNTVSWYQQALGQGPQFIFQYYREEENGRGNFPPRFSGLQFPNYSSELNVNALELDDSALYLCASSLGTADISYGYTFGSGTRLTVV.